Sequencing of this TCR beta chain was carried out in a study of human T cells and chemical hapten exposure. Study-wide context: In the approximately 23-week study, patients were dosed weekly with diphenylcyclopropenone on the scalp throughout. DPC at 0.01% went onto the upper back in patch tests, read at 6 days.

This CDR3 is built from 17 residues. Looked up from germline, CDR1 is SGHVS and CDR2 is FNYEAQ. V was shortened by 3 bases and J by 6 bases, with 23 bases between the two germline ends. Time point noted: patch test 2, 6 weeks after DPC sensitization. The treatment denotes: therapeutic diphenylcyclopropenone sensitization with weekly scalp DPC. The library gave individual cDNA molecules unique molecular identifiers. TCRdb recomputed calls from the RACE reads with MiXCR, one row per CDR3 protein. The sample lists tens of thousands of distinct CDR3 sequences, 10% occurring once. This clonotype was detected many times.

This receptor was identified in a woman aged 50 to 60 with alopecia areata. Some clones in this sample may be carry-over from other donors' samples. J is TRBJ2-5 and V is TRBV7-6; the D gene is possibly TRBD1 (5 bases). The source was whole blood, collected in connection with sensitization to the hapten diphenylcyclopropenone (DPC). In nucleotides, the CDR3 is TGTGCCAGCAGCTTCTCATTTGCTCAGGGCCTATCCAAGACCCAGTACTTC. Amino acid sequence: CASSFSFAQGLSKTQYF.